The rows below give T cell receptor beta chains drawn from one sample of a study of monozygotic twins with cystic fibrosis. TCRdb keeps only in-frame clones here, not all; method: immunoSEQ multiplex PCR. The repertoire holds tens of thousands of clones, with roughly 84% as singletons. The specimen was blood. The source of these receptors is a girl aged 2 to 10 with cystic fibrosis. Both conserved end residues are part of each CDR3. The D gene is left open where the match is weak. Not all rows give a size; the values are once, few, many and, for expanded clones, a class.

d_call: TRBD1
j_call: TRBJ1-1
v_call: TRBV5-1
clone_size: -
cdr3_nt: TGCGCCAGCAGCGCCGGGACAGGGATGAACACTGAAGCTTTCTTT
cdr3_aa: CASSAGTGMNTEAFF

d_call: -
j_call: TRBJ1-6
v_call: TRBV30
clone_size: -
cdr3_nt: TGTGCCTGGAGTGTAGCCCGATCCTCTTCCTATAATTCACCCCTCCACTTT
cdr3_aa: CAWSVARSSSYNSPLHF

d_call: -
j_call: TRBJ1-2
v_call: TRBV9
clone_size: -
cdr3_nt: TGTGCCAGCAGCACCCGGACAGAGAAGAATGGCTACACCTTC
cdr3_aa: CASSTRTEKNGYTF

d_call: -
j_call: TRBJ1-1
v_call: TRBV5-6
clone_size: -
cdr3_nt: TGTGCCAGCAGCCTACAGGGTCGGGAAGCTTTCTTT
cdr3_aa: CASSLQGREAFF

d_call: -
j_call: TRBJ2-7
v_call: TRBV5-4
clone_size: -
cdr3_nt: TGTGCCAGCAGCGTAGATTCAGGACATCGGTACTTC
cdr3_aa: CASSVDSGHRYF

d_call: -
j_call: TRBJ1-1
v_call: TRBV12-5
clone_size: -
cdr3_nt: TGTGCTAGTGGTTTGGTACGGAACACTGAAGCTTTCTTT
cdr3_aa: CASGLVRNTEAFF

d_call: -
j_call: TRBJ1-6
v_call: TRBV30
clone_size: -
cdr3_nt: TGTGCCTGGAGTGTTTCTGGATGGGGGAATTCACCCCTCCACTTT
cdr3_aa: CAWSVSGWGNSPLHF

d_call: -
j_call: TRBJ2-6
v_call: TRBV2
clone_size: -
cdr3_nt: TGTGCCAGCAGCCCCCTGGGTCCCAGCTCTGGGGCCAACGTCCTGACTTTC
cdr3_aa: CASSPLGPSSGANVLTF

d_call: TRBD1
j_call: TRBJ1-2
v_call: TRBV7-2
clone_size: -
cdr3_nt: TGTGCCAGCAGCTTATCCTCAAAATTTACAGGGGATGGCTACACCTTC
cdr3_aa: CASSLSSKFTGDGYTF

d_call: -
j_call: TRBJ1-2
v_call: TRBV2
clone_size: -
cdr3_nt: TGTGCCAGCAGTGAAAGGGGGAAATCTGACTATGGCTACACCTTC
cdr3_aa: CASSERGKSDYGYTF

d_call: -
j_call: TRBJ2-7
v_call: TRBV5-4
clone_size: -
cdr3_nt: TGTGCCAGCAGCTTGGGAGGGGGGGTCTACGAGCAGTACTTC
cdr3_aa: CASSLGGGVYEQYF

d_call: -
j_call: TRBJ2-2
v_call: TRBV4-2
clone_size: -
cdr3_nt: TGTGCCAGCAGCGAAGGGCGCCGTTTAGACACCGGGGAGCTGTTTTTT
cdr3_aa: CASSEGRRLDTGELFF

d_call: -
j_call: TRBJ1-1
v_call: TRBV30
clone_size: few
cdr3_nt: TGTGCCTGGAGTATCATACTGAACACTGAAGCTTTCTTT
cdr3_aa: CAWSIILNTEAFF

d_call: -
j_call: TRBJ2-7
v_call: TRBV30
clone_size: -
cdr3_nt: TGTGCCTGGAGTACGCAGGGCTACGAGCAGTACTTC
cdr3_aa: CAWSTQGYEQYF

d_call: -
j_call: TRBJ1-2
v_call: TRBV30
clone_size: -
cdr3_nt: TGTGCCTGGACCCTTAGAGGGACGGTGGCAAACTATGGCTACACCTTC
cdr3_aa: CAWTLRGTVANYGYTF

d_call: -
j_call: TRBJ2-3
v_call: TRBV29-1
clone_size: -
cdr3_nt: TGCAGCGTTGCGGTGGTGCCCCCACGAGATACGCAGTATTTT
cdr3_aa: CSVAVVPPRDTQYF

d_call: TRBD1
j_call: TRBJ1-4
v_call: TRBV6-1
clone_size: once
cdr3_nt: TGTGCCAGCAGTGTAACGGGACAGGGTAATCGGGGAAAACTGTTTTTT
cdr3_aa: CASSVTGQGNRGKLFF

d_call: TRBD1
j_call: TRBJ2-2
v_call: TRBV6-5
clone_size: -
cdr3_nt: TGTGCCAGCAGCTCTCAGGGACAGATATCCGGGGAGCTGTTTTTT
cdr3_aa: CASSSQGQISGELFF

d_call: TRBD1
j_call: TRBJ1-2
v_call: TRBV9
clone_size: -
cdr3_nt: TGTGCCAGCAGCTCTGACGGGACAGGGTTTGGCTACACCTTC
cdr3_aa: CASSSDGTGFGYTF

d_call: -
j_call: TRBJ2-2
v_call: TRBV7-2
clone_size: -
cdr3_nt: TGTGCCAGCAGCTTTCGACTCCCGGTCGGGGAGCTGTTTTTT
cdr3_aa: CASSFRLPVGELFF

d_call: -
j_call: TRBJ1-1
v_call: TRBV6-5
clone_size: -
cdr3_nt: TGTGCCAGCCACCTGGGTCAGGGGAACACTGAAGCTTTCTTT
cdr3_aa: CASHLGQGNTEAFF

d_call: TRBD2
j_call: TRBJ2-7
v_call: TRBV4-2
clone_size: medium-sized
cdr3_nt: TGTGCCAGCAGCCAAGCGACTAGCGCCGAGCAGTACTTC
cdr3_aa: CASSQATSAEQYF

d_call: -
j_call: TRBJ2-2
v_call: TRBV7-8
clone_size: few
cdr3_nt: TGTGCCAGCAGCTTAGCGCTAAAGGACGGCGGGGAGCTGTTTTTT
cdr3_aa: CASSLALKDGGELFF

d_call: TRBD1
j_call: TRBJ2-7
v_call: TRBV5-5
clone_size: -
cdr3_nt: TGTGCCAGCAGCAGTAGGACAGGCTTGGCCTCCTACGAGCAGTACTTC
cdr3_aa: CASSSRTGLASYEQYF

d_call: -
j_call: TRBJ2-5
v_call: TRBV19
clone_size: -
cdr3_nt: TGTGCCAGTAGTATAGCAATCATATTCGGTGGCGAGACCCAGTACTTC
cdr3_aa: CASSIAIIFGGETQYF

d_call: -
j_call: TRBJ1-1
v_call: TRBV9
clone_size: -
cdr3_nt: TGTGCCAGCAGCGTAGAGGTTGGGGGGCTGCCTTTCTTT
cdr3_aa: CASSVEVGGLPFF